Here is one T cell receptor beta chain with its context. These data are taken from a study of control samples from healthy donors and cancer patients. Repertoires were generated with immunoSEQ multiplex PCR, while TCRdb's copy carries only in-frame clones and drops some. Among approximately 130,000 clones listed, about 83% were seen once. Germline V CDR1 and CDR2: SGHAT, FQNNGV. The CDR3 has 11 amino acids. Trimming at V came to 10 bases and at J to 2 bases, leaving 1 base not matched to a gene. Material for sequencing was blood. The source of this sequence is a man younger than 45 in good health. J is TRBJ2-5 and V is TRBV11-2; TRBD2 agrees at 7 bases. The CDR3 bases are TGTGCCACCGGGGGGCAAGAGACCCAGTACTTC. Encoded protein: CATGGQETQYF.